One and the same sample provided the 32 T cell receptor beta chains below, sequenced in a study of shared clonotypes between healthy human individuals. The naive CD8 population came from CD45RO-negative cells selected for CCR7, without terminally differentiated effector memory CD45RA+ cells. TCRdb's copy holds only in-frame clones and misses some; the assay was immunoSEQ multiplex PCR. The sample lists about 2.2 million clones, around 93% occurring once. The source material was naive CD8+ T cells from PBMCs. The receptor set was obtained from a young man in good health. Some clones in this sample may be carry-over from other donors' samples.

J is TRBJ2-2 and V is TRBV30; D is unresolved. The CDR3 has 15 amino acids. CDR1 and CDR2 (germline): GTSNPN, SVGIG (reference sequence). V was trimmed by 4 bases and J by 0 bases, leaving 12 bases between them. Here the CDR3 DNA reads TGTGCCTGGATACCGGACGGATCGAACACCGGGGAGCTGTTTTTT. Its protein is CAWIPDGSNTGELFF. The full variable domain, its missing parts supplied by reference TRBV30 and TRBJ2-2, is SQTIHQWPATLVQPVGSPLSLECTVEGTSNPNLYWYRQAAGRGLQLLFYSVGIGQISSEVPQNLSASRPQDRQFILSSKKLLLSDSGFYLCAWIPDGSNTGELFFGEGSRLTVL.

This chain links TRBV28 with TRBJ2-7; D uncertain. The CDR3 spans 13 residues. Germline CDR1 is MDHEN and CDR2 is SYDVKM. Deletions cut 7 bases from V and 0 bases from J, with 10 bases between. CDR3 sequence (DNA): TGTGCCAGCAAAAGAAGGAGCTCCTACGAGCAGTACTTC. Translated, it gives CASKRRSSYEQYF.

The chain joins TRBV28 to TRBJ2-5; 8 nucleotides align to TRBD1. Germline lookup yields CDR1 MDHEN and CDR2 SYDVKM. This CDR3 is 15 amino acids long. V lost 4 bases to trimming and J lost 3 bases; unmatched junction nucleotides: 7. The chain's CDR3 is CASSSLQGAEETQYF. CDR3 DNA: TGTGCCAGCAGTTCTCTTCAGGGGGCTGAAGAGACCCAGTACTTC.

The rearrangement links TRBV28 to TRBJ2-5, with TRBD1 matching over 7 bases. CDR1 MDHEN and CDR2 SYDVKM come from the germline V gene. J was trimmed by 0 bases and V by 6 bases; bases with no gene match: 10. The CDR3 contains 16 residues. This CDR3 reads CASSSVDRVNQETQYF. CDR3 DNA sequence: TGTGCCAGCAGCTCCGTAGACAGGGTAAACCAAGAGACCCAGTACTTC.

The chain uses TRBV4-2 and TRBJ1-5; unclear D gene. This CDR3 comprises 18 residues. The germline V and J ends were trimmed by 1 base and 0 bases, with 16 bases remaining between them. Germline CDR1 LGHNA, CDR2 YNFKEQ. CDR3 sequence (DNA): TGTGCCAGCAGCCAAGTTGGCCCAATGGGGTATAGCAATCAGCCCCAGCATTTT. As protein: CASSQVGPMGYSNQPQHF.

The chain couples TRBV27 to TRBJ2-2; D is unresolved. With 1 base removed from V and 3 bases from J, the gap between germline ends came to 6 bases. CDR3 length equals 14 residues. Germline assignment: CDR1 MNHEY and CDR2 SMNVEV (reference sequence). The CDR3 spells CASSLWVDTGELFF. The CDR3 bases are TGTGCCAGCAGTTTATGGGTAGACACCGGGGAGCTGTTTTTT.

The sample holds one count of this clone. V and J are TRBV11-2 and TRBJ2-1; 8 bases match TRBD1. The CDR3 consists of 16 residues. Germline V gene sequence: CDR1 SGHAT, CDR2 FQNNGV. Trimming at V came to 5 bases and at J to 8 bases, leaving 14 bases not matched to a gene. This CDR3 is CASSPPGQGRYHEQFF. CDR3 coding DNA: TGTGCCAGCAGCCCACCCGGACAGGGAAGGTACCATGAGCAGTTCTTC.

The chain links TRBV7-9 to TRBJ2-1, with TRBD2 identical over 7 bases. V lost 3 bases to trimming and J lost 6 bases; unmatched junction nucleotides: 11. The CDR3 has 16 residues. Per germline, CDR1 SEHNR and CDR2 FQNEAQ (reference sequence). The CDR3 sequence: CASSLSFAGESNEQFF. The DNA for the CDR3 is TGTGCCAGCAGCTTGAGTTTTGCGGGAGAAAGCAATGAGCAGTTCTTC.

The chain links TRBV14 to TRBJ2-7; no definite D call. V was clipped by 0 bases and J by 2 bases, with 14 bases between them. CDR3 length: 16 amino acids. Germline-derived CDR1 and CDR2 are SGHDN and FVKESK. The CDR3 reads CASSQDNMHRPYEQYF. CDR3 nucleotide sequence: TGTGCCAGCAGCCAAGATAACATGCACAGACCCTACGAGCAGTACTTC. The full variable domain, rest sourced from reference TRBV14 and TRBJ2-7, is EAGVTQFPSHSVIEKGQTVTLRCDPISGHDNLYWYRRVMGKEIKFLLHFVKESKQDESGMPNNRFLAERTGGTYSTLKVQPAELEDSGVYFCASSQDNMHRPYEQYFGPGTRLTVT.

This chain links TRBV9 with TRBJ2-3; 7 bases agree with TRBD2. This CDR3 spans 15 amino acids. The junction had 4 bases not matched to a gene; V was cut back by 2 bases and J by 1 base. The V gene's germline CDR1 is SGDLS and CDR2 YYNGEE. CDR3 bases: TGTGCCAGCAGCGTTGGGACTACCCGCACAGATACGCAGTATTTT. Protein sequence: CASSVGTTRTDTQYF.

The chain employs TRBV27 and TRBJ2-7, with TRBD1 matching over 9 bases. The CDR3 extends over 15 amino acids. Germline lookup yields CDR1 MNHEY and CDR2 SMNVEV (reference sequence). V lost 4 bases to trimming and J lost 3 bases; unmatched junction nucleotides: 7. CDR3 sequence (DNA): TGTGCCAGCAGTTCTACCGGGACAGGGTACTACGAGCAGTACTTC. Translated, it gives CASSSTGTGYYEQYF.

This clone occurred once. This chain joins TRBV7-2 and TRBJ2-7, with 8 positions matching TRBD1. Germline V gene lookup returns CDR1 SGHTA and CDR2 FQGNSA. Trimming cost V 5 bases and J 2 bases; bases outside gene matches: 11. The CDR3 consists of 16 residues. The CDR3 bases are TGTGCCAGCAGCCTCGGGTACAGGGGGTGGACCTACGAGCAGTACTTC. The encoded protein is CASSLGYRGWTYEQYF.

The chain recombines TRBV9 with TRBJ2-5, with TRBD2 matching over 7 bases. V was clipped by 4 bases and J by 5 bases; unmatched bases: 11. The CDR3 is 15 amino acids. Germline values: CDR1 SGDLS, CDR2 YYNGEE. The CDR3 region has the DNA TGTGCCAGCAGCCAATGGGAGGGGCCCCAGGAGACCCAGTACTTC. It yields the protein CASSQWEGPQETQYF.

This chain uses TRBV28 with TRBJ2-1, with 15 positions matching TRBD2. V shed 3 bases, J shed 7 bases, and the junction held 13 bases outside the gene matches. Germline CDR1 and CDR2: MDHEN and SYDVKM. This CDR3 region has 19 residues. The CDR3, as DNA: TGTGCCAGCAGTTTTCCGACAACTCCCGGGACTAGCGGGAGGAATGAGCAGTTCTTC. It is translated as CASSFPTTPGTSGRNEQFF. Full variable domain (remainder filled in from reference TRBV28 and TRBJ2-1): DVKVTQSSRYLVKRTGEKVFLECVQDMDHENMFWYRQDPGLGLRLIYFSYDVKMKEKGDIPEGYSVSREKKERFSLILESASTNQTSMYLCASSFPTTPGTSGRNEQFFGPGTRLTVL.

The J gene is TRBJ2-1, the V gene TRBV12-5; D not resolved. Trimming took 3 bases from V and 7 from J, leaving 16 bases between them. The CDR3 has 15 amino acids. CDR1 is LGHNT, CDR2 FRNRAP, per germline. The DNA for the CDR3 is TGTGCTAGTGGTTTAATACTAATGGGCGGAAATGAGCAGTTCTTC. Encoded protein: CASGLILMGGNEQFF.

This chain uses TRBV9 with TRBJ2-7; TRBD2 matches at 7 bases. J lost 5 bases, V lost 0 bases, and 8 bases had no gene match. The CDR3 is 15 amino acids. The germline V gene encodes CDR1 SGDLS and CDR2 YYNGEE. CDR3 sequence: CASSVAGGRNDEQYF. The CDR3 region has the DNA TGTGCCAGCAGCGTAGCCGGCGGGAGAAATGACGAGCAGTACTTC.

The rearrangement links TRBV5-4 to TRBJ1-1, with 8 bases lining up with TRBD1. Germline V gene sequence: CDR1 SGHNT, CDR2 YYREEE (reference sequence). With 4 bases clipped from V and 10 bases from J, the junction kept 6 bases outside the gene matches. This CDR3 contains 12 residues. The CDR3 is CASSGPDRGAFF. The CDR3, as DNA: TGTGCCAGCAGCGGTCCTGACAGGGGAGCTTTCTTT.

Details on this clone: This may be a read error: a much more frequent sequence differs by one nucleotide. Other DNA sequences within the sample encode an identical CDR3. This rearrangement joins TRBV27 to TRBJ2-7; 7 bases align to TRBD1. The V segment lost 6 bases and the J segment 0 bases; nucleotides outside the gene matches: 2. The germline V gene has CDR1 MNHEY and CDR2 SMNVEV (reference sequence). The CDR3 loop spans 13 amino acids. This CDR3 reads CASSRDSSYEQYF. DNA for the CDR3: TGTGCCAGCAGCCGGGACAGCTCCTACGAGCAGTACTTC.

The rearrangement links TRBV27 to TRBJ2-2, with D hard to call. The V and J ends lost 6 bases and 6 bases respectively, with 8 bases between them. Germline assignment: CDR1 MNHEY and CDR2 SMNVEV (reference sequence). This CDR3 is 12 amino acids long. The CDR3 DNA sequence: TGTGCCAGCAGAAAGGCGGCCGGGGAGCTGTTTTTT. Its translation: CASRKAAGELFF.

This clone was observed once. J is TRBJ1-2 and V is TRBV19; tentatively, D is TRBD1 (6 bases). The CDR3 consists of 12 residues. CDR1 and CDR2 from the germline V gene are LNHDA and SQIVND (reference sequence). Trimming removed 6 bases at V and 2 bases at J, with 7 bases between. This CDR3 is CASSDRNYGYTF. DNA of the CDR3: TGTGCCAGTAGCGACAGGAACTATGGCTACACCTTC.

The chain carries TRBV6-1 and TRBJ2-6; D perhaps matches TRBD2 (6 bases). The CDR3 loop spans 16 amino acids. The germline gives CDR1 MNHNS, CDR2 SASEGT. V dropped 2 bases and J dropped 9 bases, with 17 bases sitting between them. The CDR3 loop reads CASSEWSMGGGNVLTF. Written as DNA, the CDR3 is TGTGCCAGCAGTGAATGGTCGATGGGGGGTGGCAACGTCCTGACTTTC.

The genes are TRBV28 and TRBJ2-1; TRBD1 is a possible D gene (5 bases). The CDR3 covers 14 residues. Germline-derived CDR1 and CDR2 are MDHEN and SYDVKM. Trimming took 2 bases from V and 5 from J, leaving 10 bases between them. In DNA, the CDR3 is TGTGCCAGCAGTTTACCGACAGAGAACAATGAGCAGTTCTTC. Its protein is CASSLPTENNEQFF.

The rearrangement joins TRBV23-1 to TRBJ2-1; 8 bases agree with TRBD2. TRBV23-1 is filed as an ORF, its function uncertain. With 4 bases clipped from V and 5 bases from J, the junction kept 7 bases outside the gene matches. This CDR3 is 15 amino acids long. As DNA, the CDR3 is TGCGCCAGCAGTCCAGCGGGAGTTTGGAACAATGAGCAGTTCTTC. Its translation is CASSPAGVWNNEQFF.

This rearrangement joins TRBV11-2 to TRBJ1-1; a weak D match, TRBD1 (5 bases). Per the germline V gene, CDR1 is SGHAT and CDR2 is FQNNGV. Trimming took 4 bases from V and 4 from J, leaving 10 bases between them. The CDR3 extends over 13 amino acids. CDR3 in DNA: TGTGCCAGCAGCTGGGGGGTCCGCACTGAAGCTTTCTTT. Translating gives CASSWGVRTEAFF.

The chain has TRBV27 and TRBJ2-1; TRBD1 agrees at 9 bases. CDR3 length: 15 residues. Germline trimming cut 2 bases from V and 6 bases from J; bases unmatched to any gene: 5. In germline, CDR1 is MNHEY, CDR2 SMNVEV (reference sequence). The CDR3 DNA reads TGTGCCAGCAGTTTACGACAGGGGGGGAGCAATGAGCAGTTCTTC. Amino acid sequence: CASSLRQGGSNEQFF.

The chain links TRBV29-1 to TRBJ2-1, with TRBD1 as a possible D gene (5 bases). CDR1 is SQVTM, CDR2 ANQGSEA, per germline. The CDR3 spans 14 residues. Between the trimmed V and J ends, which lost 0 bases and 8 bases, there was a span of 14 bases. CDR3 in amino acids: CSVEEAGLGHEQFF. The CDR3 DNA sequence: TGCAGCGTTGAAGAGGCAGGGCTGGGGCATGAGCAGTTCTTC.

Worth noting for this clone: Sequence at one end of the junction differs from germline and may be a read error. The chain combines TRBV5-4 with TRBJ2-7, with TRBD1 matching over 8 bases. Looked up from germline, CDR1 is SGHNT and CDR2 is YYREEE (reference sequence). This CDR3 has 12 amino acids. Here the CDR3 reads CASSFGGTGSSF. The CDR3 coding sequence is TGTGCCAGCAGTTTTGGGGGGACAGGCTCTTCCTTC. Full variable domain (missing parts from reference TRBV5-4 and TRBJ2-7): ETGVTQSPTHLIKTRGQQVTLRCSSQSGHNTVSWYQQALGQGPQFIFQYYREEENGRGNFPPRFSGLQFPNYSSELNVNALELDDSALYLCASSFGGTGSSFGPGTRLTVT.

Worth noting for this clone: The identical CDR3 is also encoded by other nucleotide sequences in the sample. This rearrangement joins TRBV10-3 to TRBJ1-1; unclear D gene. Germline V gives CDR1 ENHRY, CDR2 SYGVKD. The germline V and J ends were trimmed by 0 bases and 8 bases, with 4 bases remaining between them. The CDR3 covers 11 residues. The CDR3 is CAISESTEAFF. CDR3 bases: TGTGCCATCAGTGAGTCGACCGAAGCTTTCTTT.

As regards this clone: The sample contains more than one DNA sequence encoding this CDR3. This chain uses TRBV25-1 with TRBJ1-1; D call uncertain. Between the trimmed V and J ends, which lost 3 bases and 1 base, there was a span of 3 bases. The CDR3 is made up of 12 amino acids. The germline V gene has CDR1 MGHDK and CDR2 SYGVNS. The CDR3, as DNA: TGTGCCAGCAGTGACCCGAACACTGAAGCTTTCTTT. Translation: CASSDPNTEAFF.

The chain employs TRBV28 and TRBJ2-7, with 9 bases aligning to TRBD2. Losses at the gene ends were 7 bases for V and 3 bases for J; bases not matched to a gene: 16. CDR3 length: 17 residues. The germline CDR1 and CDR2 sequences are MDHEN and SYDVKM. CDR3 loop: CASNGIGVSGGFYEQYF. CDR3 bases: TGTGCCAGCAACGGTATAGGGGTCAGCGGGGGGTTCTACGAGCAGTACTTC.

The gene calls are TRBV7-8 and TRBJ1-3; 9 nucleotides match TRBD1. V was pared by 5 bases and J by 1 base, with 9 bases of the junction left unmatched. Germline CDR1 reads SGHVS; CDR2 reads FQNEAQ. The CDR3 extends over 17 amino acids. The CDR3 is CASSETGTGYSGNTIYF. CDR3 DNA: TGTGCCAGCAGCGAAACCGGGACAGGGTATTCTGGAAACACCATATATTTT.

The V call is TRBV5-8, the J call TRBJ2-5, with 14 bases lining up with TRBD2. V was clipped by 3 bases and J by 3 bases; unmatched bases: 1. The germline CDR1 and CDR2 sequences are SGHTS and YDEGEE. The CDR3 runs to 15 residues. CDR3 coding DNA: TGTGCCAGCAGCTGGGGACTAGCGGGAGAAGAGACCCAGTACTTC. As protein: CASSWGLAGEETQYF.